The present T cell receptor beta chain was sequenced within a study of blood T cell repertoires in COVID-19. Study as a whole: The cDNA or gDNA used as material had been derived from T cells, B-cell-depleted T cells, or PBMCs.

From germline, CDR1 is SGHRS and CDR2 YFSETQ. The length of the CDR3 is 14 residues. Trimming stripped 0 bases from V and 3 bases from J, with 9 bases between. Followed longitudinally, the Seattle patients had been enrolled during active infection. The table came from immunoSEQ multiplex PCR; TCRdb's copy has only in-frame clones and leaves some out. The sample contains a few hundred thousand clones, around 90% of which appear only once. Source material: peripheral blood. This rearrangement joins TRBV5-1 to TRBJ1-1; D is possibly TRBD1 (5 bases). The clonotype originates from a woman younger than 45 with COVID-19, enrolled during active disease. CDR3 sequence (DNA): TGCGCCAGCAGCTTGGAAATCAGGGACACTGAAGCTTTCTTT. Residues: CASSLEIRDTEAFF.